The 16 T cell receptor beta chains given below trace back to one sample, sequenced in a study of cytomegalovirus exposure and HLA in healthy donors (dated 2017 in TCRdb). The library was generated by the immunoSEQ multiplex PCR assay. A mixture of 60 forward primers for TCR Vbeta segments and 13 reverse primers for TCR Jbeta segments was used in the multiplex PCR. Sourced from immuneACCESS, this table was stored by TCRdb with only in-frame sequences that have V and J called. A share of the clones is absent; for the studies checked, an unresolved V gene accounts for under half, and the remainder has no known explanation. The sample data list some 120,000 clones, and around 75% of these were observed just once. 3.1% of the sample lies in the top ten. Sequencing was carried out using PBMCs. The source is a man aged 30 to 45 in good health and CMV-seronegative.

The table lists this clone with a count of one. This chain connects TRBV7-2 to TRBJ1-6; D may be TRBD1 (6 bases). The V end was cut by 2 bases, the J end by 3 bases, with 11 bases between. CDR1 SGHTA and CDR2 FQGNSA come from the germline V gene. The CDR3 spans 16 residues. This CDR3 is CASSLSAGVYNSPLHF. For the CDR3, the DNA is TGTGCCAGCAGCTTAAGTGCAGGGGTCTATAATTCACCCCTCCACTTT.

The chain has TRBV29-1 and TRBJ2-1; a weak D match, TRBD2 (5 bases). This CDR3 has 13 amino acids. Between the trimmed V and J ends, which lost 7 bases and 0 bases, there was a span of 10 bases. Germline V gives CDR1 SQVTM, CDR2 ANQGSEA. This CDR3 reads CSAGGSSYNEQFF. The CDR3 coding sequence is TGCAGCGCCGGAGGAAGCTCCTACAATGAGCAGTTCTTC.

The chain has TRBV7-9 and TRBJ1-1, with D possibly being TRBD1 (5 bases). Trimming took 7 bases from V and 1 from J, leaving 7 bases between them. The CDR3 spans 12 residues. Germline assignment: CDR1 SEHNR and CDR2 FQNEAQ (reference sequence). The CDR3 region is CASTDKNTEAFF. DNA of the CDR3: TGTGCCAGCACGGACAAGAACACTGAAGCTTTCTTT.

The genes are TRBV9 and TRBJ1-1; 9 positions agree with TRBD1. The CDR3 has 17 residues. Trimming took 3 bases from V and 8 from J; bases not matched to a gene: 17. Germline-derived CDR1 and CDR2 are SGDLS and YYNGEE. The CDR3 loop reads CASSGGQGKAVVAEAFF. DNA for the CDR3: TGTGCCAGCAGCGGCGGACAGGGGAAGGCTGTGGTCGCCGAAGCTTTCTTT.

The chain's CDR3 is CASSFGAGGTYEQYF. In DNA, the CDR3 is TGTGCCAGCAGCTTTGGGGCAGGGGGCACCTACGAGCAGTACTTC. The V gene is TRBV11-2, the J gene TRBJ2-7; TRBD1 aligns across 8 bases. The germline V gene encodes CDR1 SGHAT and CDR2 FQNNGV. This CDR3 is 15 amino acids long. V gave up 3 bases and J gave up 2 bases; unmatched junction bases: 6.

The chain has TRBV7-3 and TRBJ2-1, with TRBD2 as a possible D gene (6 bases). CDR1 is SGHTA and CDR2 is FQGTGA in the germline V gene. The CDR3 extends over 15 amino acids. V lost 4 bases and J lost 7, with 17 bases in between. In DNA, the CDR3 is TGTGCCAGCAGCTCGGTAGCGGACAATCAGAATGAGCAGTTCTTC. It yields the protein CASSSVADNQNEQFF. Full variable domain (remainder filled in from reference TRBV7-3 and TRBJ2-1): GAGVSQTPSNKVTEKGKYVELRCDPISGHTALYWYRQSLGQGPEFLIYFQGTGAADDSGLPNDRFFAVRPEGSVSTLKIQRTERGDSAVYLCASSSVADNQNEQFFGPGTRLTVL.

This chain joins TRBV7-2 and TRBJ2-5; D perhaps matches TRBD2 (6 bases). Trimming took 4 bases from V and 5 from J, leaving 14 bases between them. Germline V gives CDR1 SGHTA, CDR2 FQGNSA. This CDR3 has 14 amino acids. In nucleotides, the CDR3 is TGTGCCAGCAGCTCCAGACTAGACGTGGAGACCCAGTACTTC. Residues: CASSSRLDVETQYF.

The chain carries TRBV5-6 and TRBJ2-3; 9 bases fit TRBD1. The germline CDR1 and CDR2 sequences are SGHDT and YYEEEE. V was pared by 3 bases and J by 9 bases, with 2 bases of the junction left unmatched. The CDR3 extends over 12 amino acids. Here the CDR3 reads CASSSTGGTQYF. The CDR3 DNA is TGTGCCAGCAGCTCCACAGGGGGCACGCAGTATTTT.

The chain combines TRBV4-2 with TRBJ2-1; 7 bases are shared with TRBD2. The length of the CDR3 is 14 residues. V lost 3 bases to trimming and J lost 3 bases; unmatched junction nucleotides: 2. CDR1 is LGHNA and CDR2 is YNFKEQ in the germline V gene. The DNA of the CDR3 is TGTGCCAGCAGCCAGAGCGGGAACTACAATGAGCAGTTCTTC. Translating it yields CASSQSGNYNEQFF.

This clone showed up just a few times. The chain recombines TRBV7-9 with TRBJ1-1; D gene uncertain. The CDR3 consists of 14 residues. CDR1 and CDR2 from the germline V gene are SEHNR and FQNEAQ (reference sequence). Trimming left V 4 bases short and J 1 base short, with 10 bases between. The CDR3 sequence: CASSYHSGNTEAFF. The CDR3 nucleotides are TGTGCCAGCAGCTACCACTCTGGGAACACTGAAGCTTTCTTT.

This clone was detected only a few times. J is TRBJ2-7 and V is TRBV7-8, with TRBD2 identical over 12 bases. Losses at the gene ends were 3 bases for V and 7 bases for J; bases not matched to a gene: 16. The CDR3 is 18 amino acids. Per the germline V gene, CDR1 is SGHVS and CDR2 is FQNEAQ. In nucleotides, the CDR3 is TGTGCCAGCAGCTTTGGACTAGCGGGAATAAACAACCCCCAAGAGCAGTACTTC. It yields the protein CASSFGLAGINNPQEQYF.

This sequence joins TRBV30 and TRBJ2-1; D ambiguous. CDR1 and CDR2 (germline): GTSNPN, SVGIG (reference sequence). V was clipped by 1 base and J by 7 bases, with 5 bases between them. This CDR3 comprises 11 residues. CDR3 protein: CAWSAGNEQFF. CDR3 nucleotide sequence: TGTGCCTGGAGTGCGGGTAATGAGCAGTTCTTC.

The V and J genes are TRBV4-3 and TRBJ2-1, with a tentative D call TRBD1 (6 bases). V was trimmed by 0 bases and J by 2 bases, leaving 11 bases between them. Looked up from germline, CDR1 is LGHNA and CDR2 is YSLEER. The CDR3 spans 16 residues. CDR3 sequence reads: CASSQELGATYNEQFF. CDR3 DNA sequence: TGCGCCAGCAGCCAAGAGCTGGGGGCCACCTACAATGAGCAGTTCTTC.

This clone was observed a handful of times. CDR3 sequence reads: CARSLQGQGETQYF. The CDR3 bases are TGTGCCAGAAGCTTGCAGGGACAGGGAGAGACCCAGTACTTC. The chain is built from TRBV5-3 and TRBJ2-5, with 9 bases identical to TRBD1. TRBV5-3 belongs to the ORF category, with a function that is uncertain. V gave up 1 base and J gave up 4 bases; unmatched junction bases: 2. The CDR3 length is 14 residues.

The chain is built from TRBV7-3 and TRBJ2-1; D unclear. The CDR3 contains 14 residues. Germline V gives CDR1 SGHTA, CDR2 FQGTGA. Trimming removed 3 bases at V and 5 bases at J, with 11 bases between. Written as DNA, the CDR3 is TGTGCCAGCAGCTTGCTCAGGAATAACAATGAGCAGTTCTTC. It encodes CASSLLRNNNEQFF.

The chain employs TRBV7-6 and TRBJ2-3; no firm D call. The germline V and J ends were trimmed by 2 bases and 6 bases, with 6 bases remaining between them. This CDR3 is 12 amino acids long. Per germline, CDR1 SGHVS and CDR2 FNYEAQ. CDR3 DNA: TGTGCCAGCAGCTTATTAGTGGATACGCAGTATTTT. It translates to CASSLLVDTQYF.